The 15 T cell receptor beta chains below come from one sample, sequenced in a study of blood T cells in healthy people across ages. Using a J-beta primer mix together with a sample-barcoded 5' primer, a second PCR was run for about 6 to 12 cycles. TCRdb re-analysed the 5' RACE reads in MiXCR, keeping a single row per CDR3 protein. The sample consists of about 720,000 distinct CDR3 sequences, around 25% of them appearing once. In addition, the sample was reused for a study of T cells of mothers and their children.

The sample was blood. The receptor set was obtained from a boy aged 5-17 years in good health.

CDR3 bases: TGCAGTGCTAGAGCGGGCTCACCGAACACCGGGGAGCTGTTTTTT. This encodes CSARAGSPNTGELFF. The V and J genes are TRBV20-1 and TRBJ2-2, with no clear D. In germline, CDR1 is DFQATT, CDR2 SNEGSKA (reference sequence). The CDR3 consists of 15 residues. Trimming took off 1 base at V and 0 bases at J, with 9 bases between the two ends.

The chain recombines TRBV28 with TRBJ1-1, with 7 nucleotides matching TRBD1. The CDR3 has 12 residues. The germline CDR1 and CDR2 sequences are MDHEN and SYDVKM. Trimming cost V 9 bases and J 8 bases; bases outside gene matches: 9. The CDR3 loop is CASTPGTAEAFF. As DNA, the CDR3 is TGTGCCAGTACCCCGGGGACAGCCGAAGCTTTCTTT.

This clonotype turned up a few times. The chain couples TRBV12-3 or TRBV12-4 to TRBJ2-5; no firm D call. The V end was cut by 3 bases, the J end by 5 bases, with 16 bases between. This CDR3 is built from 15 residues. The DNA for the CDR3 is TGTGCCAGCAGTTTTGAAGGGCCCCATCACGAGACCCAGTACTTC. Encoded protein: CASSFEGPHHETQYF.

CDR3 protein: CATSSRTSGYNEQFF. The CDR3 bases are TGTGCCACCAGCAGTCGGACTAGCGGATACAATGAGCAGTTCTTC. The rearrangement uses TRBV15 and TRBJ2-1, with 10 bases that match TRBD2. This CDR3 comprises 15 residues. Germline CDR1 and CDR2: LNHNV and YYDKDF (reference sequence). V lost 3 bases to trimming and J lost 4 bases; unmatched junction nucleotides: 3.

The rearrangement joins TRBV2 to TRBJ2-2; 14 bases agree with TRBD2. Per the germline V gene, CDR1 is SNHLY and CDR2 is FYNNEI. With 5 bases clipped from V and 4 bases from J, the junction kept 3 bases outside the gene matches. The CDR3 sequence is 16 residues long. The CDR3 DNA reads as TGTGCCAGCAGTTGGACTAGCGGGGGGACCACCGGGGAGCTGTTTTTT. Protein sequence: CASSWTSGGTTGELFF.

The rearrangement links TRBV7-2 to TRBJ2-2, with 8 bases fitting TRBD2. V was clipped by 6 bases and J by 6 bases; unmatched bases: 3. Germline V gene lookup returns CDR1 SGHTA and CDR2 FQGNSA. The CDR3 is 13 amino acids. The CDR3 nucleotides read TGTGCCAGCAGTACGGGACTAGCCGGGGAGCTGTTTTTT. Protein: CASSTGLAGELFF.

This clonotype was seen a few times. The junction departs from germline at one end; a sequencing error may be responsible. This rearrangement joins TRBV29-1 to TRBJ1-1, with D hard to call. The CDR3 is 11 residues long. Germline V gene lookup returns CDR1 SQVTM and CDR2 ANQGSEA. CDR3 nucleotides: TGCGGCGTTCCGGTGAACACTGAAGCTTTCTTT. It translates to CGVPVNTEAFF.

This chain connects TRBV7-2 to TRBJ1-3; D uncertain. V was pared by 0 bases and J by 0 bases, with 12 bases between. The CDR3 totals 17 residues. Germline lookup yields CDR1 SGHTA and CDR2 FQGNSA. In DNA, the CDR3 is TGTGCCAGCAGCTTAGCGGGCGGCGAGAGCTCTGGAAACACCATATATTTT. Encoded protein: CASSLAGGESSGNTIYF.

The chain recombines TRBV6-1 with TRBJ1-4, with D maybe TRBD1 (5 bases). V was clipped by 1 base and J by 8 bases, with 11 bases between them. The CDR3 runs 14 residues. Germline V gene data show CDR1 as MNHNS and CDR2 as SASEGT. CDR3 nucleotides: TGTGCCAGCAGTGAAGGAGGGGTAGGCGAAAAACTGTTTTTT. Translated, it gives CASSEGGVGEKLFF.

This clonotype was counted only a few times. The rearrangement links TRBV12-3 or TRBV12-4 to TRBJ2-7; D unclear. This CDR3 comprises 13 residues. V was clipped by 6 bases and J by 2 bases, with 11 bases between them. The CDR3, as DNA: TGTGCCAGCAGCCACGCTACACCCTACGAGCAGTACTTC. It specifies CASSHATPYEQYF.

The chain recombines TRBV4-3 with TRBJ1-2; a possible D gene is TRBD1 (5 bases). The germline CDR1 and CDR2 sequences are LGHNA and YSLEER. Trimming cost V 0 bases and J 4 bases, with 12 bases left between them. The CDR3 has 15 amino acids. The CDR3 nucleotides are TGCGCCAGCAGCCAAGATCCCAGGGCAGGCTATGGCTACACCTTC. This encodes CASSQDPRAGYGYTF.

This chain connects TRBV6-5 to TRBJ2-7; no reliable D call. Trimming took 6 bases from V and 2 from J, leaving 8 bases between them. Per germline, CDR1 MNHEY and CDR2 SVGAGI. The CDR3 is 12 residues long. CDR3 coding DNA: TGTGCCAGCAGGACAAACCCCTACGAGCAGTACTTC. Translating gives CASRTNPYEQYF.

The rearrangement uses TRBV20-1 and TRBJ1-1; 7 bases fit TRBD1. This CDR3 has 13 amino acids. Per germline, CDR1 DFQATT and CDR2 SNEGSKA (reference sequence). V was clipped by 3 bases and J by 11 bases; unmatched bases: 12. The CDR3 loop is CSASPGRGQGAFF. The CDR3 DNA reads TGCAGTGCTAGCCCCGGGAGGGGGCAGGGGGCTTTCTTT.

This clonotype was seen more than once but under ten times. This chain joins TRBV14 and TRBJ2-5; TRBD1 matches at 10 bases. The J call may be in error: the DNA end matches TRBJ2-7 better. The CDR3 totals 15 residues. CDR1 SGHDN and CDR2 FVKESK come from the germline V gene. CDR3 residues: CASSRDRGLSYEQYF. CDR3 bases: TGTGCCAGCAGCCGAGACAGGGGGCTCTCCTACGAGCAGTACTTC.

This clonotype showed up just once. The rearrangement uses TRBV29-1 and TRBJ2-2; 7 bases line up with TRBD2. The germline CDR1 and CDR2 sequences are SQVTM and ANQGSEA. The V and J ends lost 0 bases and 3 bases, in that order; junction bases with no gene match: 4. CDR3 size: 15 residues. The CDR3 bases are TGCAGCGTTGAAGAGGGCGGGAGAGACACCGGGGAGCTGTTTTTT. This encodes CSVEEGGRDTGELFF.